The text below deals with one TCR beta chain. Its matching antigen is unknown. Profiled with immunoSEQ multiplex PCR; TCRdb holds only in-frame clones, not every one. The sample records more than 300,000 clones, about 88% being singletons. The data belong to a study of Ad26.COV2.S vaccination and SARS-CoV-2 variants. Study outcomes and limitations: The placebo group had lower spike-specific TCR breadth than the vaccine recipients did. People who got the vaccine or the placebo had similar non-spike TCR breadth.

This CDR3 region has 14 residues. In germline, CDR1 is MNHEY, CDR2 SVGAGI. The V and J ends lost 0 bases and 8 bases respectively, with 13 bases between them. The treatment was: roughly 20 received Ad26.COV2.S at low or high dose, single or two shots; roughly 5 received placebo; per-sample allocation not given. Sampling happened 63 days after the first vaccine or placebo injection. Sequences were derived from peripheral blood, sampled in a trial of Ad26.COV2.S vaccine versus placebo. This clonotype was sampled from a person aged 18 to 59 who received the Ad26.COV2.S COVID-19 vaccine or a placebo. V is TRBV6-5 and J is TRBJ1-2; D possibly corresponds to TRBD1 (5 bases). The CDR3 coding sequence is TGTGCCAGCAGTTACTCGGGGGAGGGACGGGGCTACACCTTC. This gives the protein CASSYSGEGRGYTF.